The clone carrying this TCR beta chain was counted many times. Its antigen is not identified. J was trimmed by 0 bases and V by 5 bases; bases with no gene match: 6. CDR3 length: 16 residues. This sample stems from a study of early T cells in non-severe SARS-CoV-2 infection. Study summary: Investigators sequenced bulk RNA drawn from unsorted whole blood, and chains remained unpaired.

Whole-study results and caveats: VDJdb matching skewed toward anti-spike CD8 responses, missing private and CD4 specificities.

Tagging with unique molecular identifiers was applied to individual cDNA molecules. From the 5' RACE reads, TCRdb called clonotypes with MiXCR, one entry per CDR3 protein. The sample has 40,000 to 60,000 distinct CDR3 sequences, approximately 9.8% seen once. The sequenced material came from whole blood. The source of this sequence is an adult who was a healthcare worker with PCR-confirmed SARS-CoV-2 infection or an uninfected control (not recorded which). V usage is TRBV12-3 or TRBV12-4 and J usage is TRBJ1-1; 10 positions agree with TRBD1. The chain's CDR3 is CASSDRDRGLNTEAFF. CDR3 in DNA: TGTGCCAGCAGTGACCGGGACAGGGGCCTGAACACTGAAGCTTTCTTT.